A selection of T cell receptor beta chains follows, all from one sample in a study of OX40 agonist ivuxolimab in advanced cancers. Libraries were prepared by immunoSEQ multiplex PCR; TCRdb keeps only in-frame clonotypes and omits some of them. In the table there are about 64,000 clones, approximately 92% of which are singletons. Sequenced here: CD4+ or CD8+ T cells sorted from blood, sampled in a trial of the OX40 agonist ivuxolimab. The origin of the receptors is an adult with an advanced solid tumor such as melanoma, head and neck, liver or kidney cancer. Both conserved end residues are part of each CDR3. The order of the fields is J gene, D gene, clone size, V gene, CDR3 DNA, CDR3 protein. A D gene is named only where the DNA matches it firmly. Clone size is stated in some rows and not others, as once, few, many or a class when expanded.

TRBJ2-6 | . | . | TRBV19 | TGTGCCAGTAGTATGGGGGCCAGGGCTGGGGCCAACGTCCTGACTTTC | CASSMGARAGANVLTF
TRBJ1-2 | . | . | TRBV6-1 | TGTGCCAGCAGTGAATCGGGACACTATGGCTACACCTTC | CASSESGHYGYTF
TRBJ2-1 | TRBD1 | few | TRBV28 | TGTGCCAGCAGTTTAGGCGTACAGGGGGCGACCCCCTACAATGAGCAGTTCTTC | CASSLGVQGATPYNEQFF
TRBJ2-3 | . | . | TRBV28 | TGTGCCAGCAGGGCCAGGGAAGATACGCAGTATTTT | CASRAREDTQYF
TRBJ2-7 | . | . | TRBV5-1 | TGCGCCAGCTCGGCAGCACCAGGATCCTACGAGCAGTACTTC | CASSAAPGSYEQYF
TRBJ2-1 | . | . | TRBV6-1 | TGTGCCAGCAGTGAGTGGGGGAGCTCCTACAATGAGCAGTTCTTC | CASSEWGSSYNEQFF
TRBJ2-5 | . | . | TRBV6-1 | TGTGCCAGCAGTGAGGGGGAGACCCAGTACTTC | CASSEGETQYF
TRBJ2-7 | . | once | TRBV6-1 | TGTGCCAGCAGTGAAGGGCAGTTGACCTACGAGCAGTACTTC | CASSEGQLTYEQYF
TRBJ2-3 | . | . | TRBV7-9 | TGTGCCAGCAGCTTAGTTAGACCCCCCACAGATACGCAGTATTTT | CASSLVRPPTDTQYF
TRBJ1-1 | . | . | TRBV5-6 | TGTGCCAGCAGCTTGGTGGGGGTGGCTGAAGCTTTCTTT | CASSLVGVAEAFF
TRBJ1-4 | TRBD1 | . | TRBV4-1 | TGCGCCAGCAGCCAAGGGACAGGGACAAATGAAAAACTGTTTTTT | CASSQGTGTNEKLFF
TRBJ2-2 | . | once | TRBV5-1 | TGCGCCAGCAGCTTGGCTGCAGGGGGGGCCGGGGAGCTGTTTTTT | CASSLAAGGAGELFF
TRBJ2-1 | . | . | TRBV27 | TGTGCCAGCAGTACTACCCGAGGTAGTCACAATGAGCAGTTCTTC | CASSTTRGSHNEQFF
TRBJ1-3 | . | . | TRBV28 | TGTGCCAGCAGGAGTAACAGGGCCCCTGGAAACACCATATATTTT | CASRSNRAPGNTIYF
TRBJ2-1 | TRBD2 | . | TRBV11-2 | TGTGCCAGCAGCTTAGAGCCGGGGGGGAGCTACAATGAGCAGTTCTTC | CASSLEPGGSYNEQFF
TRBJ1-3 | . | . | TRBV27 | TGTGCCAGCAGTCCCAGGGGAGTTGGAAACACCATATATTTT | CASSPRGVGNTIYF
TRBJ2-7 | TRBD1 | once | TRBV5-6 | TGTGCCAGCAGTACAGGGGGCGACGAGCAGTACTTC | CASSTGGDEQYF
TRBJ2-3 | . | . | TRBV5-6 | TGTGCCAGCAGCTTGGTTAGGGCCACAGATACGCAGTATTTT | CASSLVRATDTQYF
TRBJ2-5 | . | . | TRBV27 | TGTGCCAGCAGTTTAACCAGGGGCCTGGTAGAGACCCAGTACTTC | CASSLTRGLVETQYF
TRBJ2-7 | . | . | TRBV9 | TGTGCCAGCAGCGGGCGGACCCCGAGCGACGAGCAGTACTTC | CASSGRTPSDEQYF
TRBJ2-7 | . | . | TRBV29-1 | TGCAGCGTTGAACCGTATACGGGAGTTGGGGCCTACGAGCAGTACTTC | CSVEPYTGVGAYEQYF
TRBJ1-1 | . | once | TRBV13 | TGTGCCAGCAGCTTATCATATGGAGAAACTGAAGCTTTCTTT | CASSLSYGETEAFF
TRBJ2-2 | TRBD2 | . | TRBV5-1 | TGCGCCAGCAGCCCCAACCGCGGGAGGCTCACCGGGGAGCTGTTTTTT | CASSPNRGRLTGELFF
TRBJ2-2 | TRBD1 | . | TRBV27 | TGTGCCAGCAGTTTTGGGACAGGGATGTACACCGGGGAGCTGTTTTTT | CASSFGTGMYTGELFF
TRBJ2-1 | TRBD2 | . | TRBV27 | TGTGCCAGCAGTTTATCAGCGGGAGGGTACAATGAGCAGTTCTTC | CASSLSAGGYNEQFF
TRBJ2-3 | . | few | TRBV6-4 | TGTGCCAGCAGTGACTCGACTGGGGGTCATACAGATACGCAGTATTTT | CASSDSTGGHTDTQYF
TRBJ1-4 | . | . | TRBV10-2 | TGCGCCAGCAGTGAGAATGTACCCAATGAAAAACTGTTTTTT | CASSENVPNEKLFF
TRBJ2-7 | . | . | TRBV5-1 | TGCGCCAGCAGCTTCTCCGCAGGGGGGGTGCAGTACTTC | CASSFSAGGVQYF
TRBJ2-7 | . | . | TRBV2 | TGTGCCAGCAGAGAGACCTACGAGCAGTACTTC | CASRETYEQYF
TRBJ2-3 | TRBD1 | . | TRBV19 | TGTGCCAGTAGTACACAGGGGACAGATACGCAGTATTTT | CASSTQGTDTQYF
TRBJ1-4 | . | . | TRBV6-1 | TGTGCCAGCAGTGAAAAGGCACTATCAGGTGGTGAAAAACTGTTTTTT | CASSEKALSGGEKLFF
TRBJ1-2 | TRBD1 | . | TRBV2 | TGTGCCAGCAGTGAAGACCTAGGACAGGGTTATGGCTACACCTTC | CASSEDLGQGYGYTF
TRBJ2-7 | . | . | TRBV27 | TGTGCCAGCAGATACCGGGACGGAGCCTACGAGCAGTACTTC | CASRYRDGAYEQYF
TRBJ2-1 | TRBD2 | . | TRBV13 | TGTGCCAGCAGCGCCCCGGCAGCGGGGATATACAATGAGCAGTTCTTC | CASSAPAAGIYNEQFF
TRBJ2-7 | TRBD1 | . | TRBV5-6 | TGTGCCAGCACCCCGTTCGGACAGGCCTCCGAGCAGTACTTC | CASTPFGQASEQYF
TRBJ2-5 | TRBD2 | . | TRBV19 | TGTGCCAGTAGTATCACCAGCGGGGTCGCGGAGACCCAGTACTTC | CASSITSGVAETQYF
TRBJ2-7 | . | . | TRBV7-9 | TGTGCCAGCAGCCCACACCCGGGAGACGGGCAGTACTTC | CASSPHPGDGQYF
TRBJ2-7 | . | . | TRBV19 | TGTGCCAGTAGTATAGCGGGCGCTAACGAGCAGTACTTC | CASSIAGANEQYF
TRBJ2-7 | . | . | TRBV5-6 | TGTGCCAGCAGCTTGGCCCTGGAGGCCTACGAGCAGTACTTC | CASSLALEAYEQYF
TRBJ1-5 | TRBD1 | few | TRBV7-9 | TGTGCCAGCAGCTTAGACCCGACAGGGGGAAATCAGCCCCAGCATTTT | CASSLDPTGGNQPQHF